These 8 T cell receptor beta chains share one sample of origin, sequenced in a study of graft-versus-host responses after intestinal transplantation. Irradiated stimulators labeled with violet dye, some 200,000 in number, were plated with some 200,000 CFSE-labeled responders. The assay was immunoSEQ multiplex PCR, and TCRdb's table has in-frame clones only and misses some. The table includes approximately 5,100 clones, 27% detected once. The sample in question was alloreactive CD8+ T cells from a mixed lymphocyte reaction culture, obtained before transplantation. Subset noted: CFSE-low proliferating T cells sorted from roughly six-day pre-transplant mixed lymphocyte reaction (GvH or HvG direction). These receptors came from a human patient who was an organ donor for intestinal transplantation.

The chain has TRBV5-4 and TRBJ2-5; D possibly corresponds to TRBD1 (6 bases). V was clipped by 4 bases and J by 5 bases, with 15 bases between them. The germline V gene has CDR1 SGHNT and CDR2 YYREEE (reference sequence). The CDR3 totals 14 residues. CDR3 nucleotide sequence: TGTGCCAGCAGCCCCGGGCAGGGGTGGGAGACCCAGTACTTC. It specifies CASSPGQGWETQYF.

This clone has a single count. V and J are TRBV7-6 and TRBJ2-7; D call uncertain. The CDR3 is 15 residues long. Germline CDR1 SGHVS, CDR2 FNYEAQ. The germline V and J ends were trimmed by 1 base and 3 bases, with 13 bases remaining between them. This chain's CDR3 is CASSLEAERLYEQYV. CDR3 coding DNA: TGTGCCAGCAGCTTAGAGGCAGAAAGACTCTACGAGCAGTACGTC.

The chain employs TRBV6-1 and TRBJ2-1, with a possible D match to TRBD2 (6 bases). CDR1 and CDR2 (germline): MNHNS, SASEGT. The CDR3 length is 14 residues. The V gene lost 5 bases and the J gene lost 9 bases, with 17 bases spanning the gap. CDR3 sequence: CASSRGFEYTEQFF. Here the CDR3 DNA reads TGTGCCAGCAGTCGGGGGTTTGAGTATACTGAGCAGTTCTTC.

This CDR3 reads CASIRRGYEQYV. The CDR3 nucleotides read TGTGCCAGCATCCGAAGGGGTTACGAGCAGTACGTC. The chain recombines TRBV2 with TRBJ2-7; TRBD1 is a possible D gene (5 bases). With 7 bases removed from V and 4 bases from J, the gap between germline ends came to 11 bases. CDR1 is SNHLY and CDR2 is FYNNEI in the germline V gene. The CDR3 spans 12 residues.

This clone is categorized as medium-sized. The chain combines TRBV28 with TRBJ2-7; the D is unclear. The CDR3 length is 12 residues. Germline values: CDR1 MDHEN, CDR2 SYDVKM. V was clipped by 6 bases and J by 3 bases, with 9 bases between them. CDR3 residues: CASRSHSYEQYV. The CDR3 bases are TGTGCCAGCAGGTCTCACAGCTACGAGCAGTACGTC.

This clone was seen a few times. This chain links TRBV10-3 with TRBJ2-3; 10 nucleotides agree with TRBD2. V trimming: 5 bases; J trimming: 4 bases; junction bases outside the gene matches: 12. This CDR3 has 17 residues. In germline, CDR1 is ENHRY, CDR2 SYGVKD. CDR3 sequence: CAISWPFEGTSADTQYF. The CDR3, as DNA: TGTGCCATCAGTTGGCCCTTTGAGGGGACTAGCGCAGATACGCAGTATTTT.

This clone has more than one count but fewer than ten. The CDR3 loop is CASRQFLPGNTIYF. The CDR3 bases are TGTGCCAGCCGACAATTCCTTCCTGGAAACACCATATATTTT. The chain carries TRBV6-5 and TRBJ1-3; no clear D gene. V lost 8 bases and J 2 bases, leaving 13 bases between the germline ends. The V gene's germline CDR1 is MNHEY and CDR2 SVGAGI. This CDR3 is built from 14 residues.

The chain has TRBV6-5 and TRBJ2-5; D remains unclear. Trimming left V 5 bases short and J 2 bases short, with 9 bases between. The CDR3 covers 13 residues. Germline V gene sequence: CDR1 MNHEY, CDR2 SVGAGI. The CDR3 sequence is CASSEENQETQYF. The CDR3, as DNA: TGTGCCAGCAGTGAAGAGAATCAAGAGACCCAGTACTTC.